This TCR beta chain stems from a study of monozygotic twins with cystic fibrosis. V was shortened by 8 bases and J by 7 bases, with 21 bases between the two germline ends. Germline V lookup: CDR1 MNHEY, CDR2 SMNVEV (reference sequence). This CDR3 contains 15 residues. TCRdb keeps only in-frame clones here, not all; method: immunoSEQ multiplex PCR. Among roughly 15,000 clones listed, over 80% were seen once. The sequence was collected from a girl aged 2-9 years with cystic fibrosis. The chain combines TRBV27 with TRBJ1-5; D is possibly TRBD1 (5 bases). The sample was blood. The CDR3, as DNA: TGTGCCAGCCGGACCGGGGGAGCCCGGGGACAGCCCCAGCATTTT. As protein: CASRTGGARGQPQHF.